These 5 T cell receptor beta chains were sequenced from one sample in a study of breast tumors, draining lymph nodes, adjacent tissues. Samples came from axillary lymph nodes draining the breast cancer. Using its own MiXCR run on the multiplex PCR reads, TCRdb lists one record per CDR3 protein. The sample has 75,000 to 100,000 distinct CDR3 sequences; approximately 19% are singletons. The sequenced sample was axillary lymph node tissue. Receptors were obtained from a female donor with breast cancer. Some clones in this sample may be carry-over from other donors' samples.

This clonotype was recorded many times. The chain couples TRBV14 to TRBJ1-2; 11 bases map to TRBD1. There are 15 residues in the CDR3. Germline V gives CDR1 SGHDN, CDR2 FVKESK. With 1 base clipped from V and 7 bases from J, the junction kept 5 bases outside the gene matches. Here the CDR3 DNA reads TGTGCCAGCAGCCAAGCGGGGACAGGGGGATCTGGCTACACCTTC. This codes for CASSQAGTGGSGYTF. Looking up the rest from reference TRBV14 and TRBJ1-2 gives the full variable domain: EAGVTQFPSHSVIEKGQTVTLRCDPISGHDNLYWYRRVMGKEIKFLLHFVKESKQDESGMPNNRFLAERTGGTYSTLKVQPAELEDSGVYFCASSQAGTGGSGYTFGSGTRLTVV.

This clonotype appeared many times. The V call is TRBV5-6, the J call TRBJ1-2, with 7 bases identical to TRBD1. Germline values: CDR1 SGHDT, CDR2 YYEEEE. This CDR3 is 12 amino acids long. The V segment lost 0 bases and the J segment 9 bases; nucleotides outside the gene matches: 2. In DNA form, the CDR3 reads TGTGCCAGCAGCTTGGACAGGGGACGCTACACCTTC. As protein: CASSLDRGRYTF. The full variable domain, in which reference TRBV5-6 and TRBJ1-2 provide the parts outside the CDR3, is DAGVTQSPTHLIKTRGQQVTLRCSPKSGHDTVSWYQQALGQGPQFIFQYYEEEERQRGNFPDRFSGHQFPNYSSELNVNALLLGDSALYLCASSLDRGRYTFGSGTRLTVV.

This clonotype showed up many times. J is TRBJ2-5 and V is TRBV9; TRBD2 agrees at 11 bases. The length of the CDR3 is 16 residues. The germline gives CDR1 SGDLS, CDR2 YYNGEE. Unmatched junction bases numbered 4, after V lost 0 bases and J lost 3 bases. This CDR3 reads CASSVGVAGGKETQYF. The CDR3 bases are TGTGCCAGCAGCGTAGGTGTAGCGGGAGGGAAAGAGACCCAGTACTTC. Full variable domain (remainder filled in from reference TRBV9 and TRBJ2-5): DSGVTQTPKHLITATGQRVTLRCSPRSGDLSVYWYQQSLDQGLQFLIQYYNGEERAKGNILERFSAQQFPDLHSELNLSSLELGDSALYFCASSVGVAGGKETQYFGPGTRLLVL.

The table lists this clonotype with many counts. This chain uses TRBV28 with TRBJ2-7; 8 nucleotides match TRBD2. The CDR3 has 14 residues. From germline, CDR1 is MDHEN and CDR2 SYDVKM. The junction had 8 bases not matched to a gene; V was cut back by 8 bases and J by 2 bases. CDR3 nucleotides: TGTGCCAGCGGAGTAGCGGGGCCAGCCTACGAGCAGTACTTC. It yields the protein CASGVAGPAYEQYF.

On this clonotype itself: A much larger clone differs from this one at a single base, so this may be a read error. V and J are TRBV6-1 and TRBJ2-3; D unclear. Trimming removed 7 bases at V and 0 bases at J, with 11 bases between. The V gene's germline CDR1 is MNHNS and CDR2 SASEGT. The CDR3 covers 14 residues. CDR3 DNA: TGTGCCAGCAAGAGCAGCCCTAGCACAGATACGCAGTATTTT. Translating it yields CASKSSPSTDTQYF.